The 26 T cell receptor beta chains below all came from one sample that was sequenced in a study of shared clonotypes between healthy human individuals. Using immunoSEQ multiplex PCR, the repertoire was profiled, and TCRdb retains in-frame clones only, with some absent. The repertoire has 400,000 to 500,000 clones, 75% to 85% of them found once; the top ten carry about an eighth. Sequencing was performed on PBMCs. The receptors originated from a woman in her thirties or forties in good health. Some clones in this sample may be carry-over from other donors' samples.

The CDR3 sequence: CASSLAVASTDTQYF. Here the CDR3 DNA reads TGTGCCAGCAGCTTAGCTGTAGCTAGCACAGATACGCAGTATTTT. The chain joins TRBV7-2 to TRBJ2-3, with D unclear. The CDR3 loop spans 15 amino acids. Trimming took 0 bases from V and 0 from J, leaving 7 bases between them. Germline CDR1 SGHTA, CDR2 FQGNSA.

This clone was observed once. The rearrangement uses TRBV7-9 and TRBJ2-7; 8 nucleotides match TRBD1. Losses at the gene ends were 3 bases for V and 3 bases for J; bases not matched to a gene: 10. Germline-derived CDR1 and CDR2 are SEHNR and FQNEAQ (reference sequence). The CDR3 sequence is 16 residues long. CDR3 DNA: TGTGCCAGCAGCTTTAGCCGACAGGGGCGATTCTACGAGCAGTACTTC. The encoded protein is CASSFSRQGRFYEQYF.

This clone was observed a few times. The gene calls are TRBV28 and TRBJ2-1, with TRBD2 matching 14 bases. Trimming at V came to 5 bases and at J to 8 bases, leaving 11 bases not matched to a gene. Germline lookup yields CDR1 MDHEN and CDR2 SYDVKM. The CDR3 is 17 amino acids. The CDR3 region is CASSPTRLAGGSDEQFF. CDR3 DNA sequence: TGTGCCAGCAGTCCCACCCGACTAGCGGGAGGGTCGGATGAGCAGTTCTTC. The full variable domain, with the rest looked up from reference TRBV28 and TRBJ2-1, is DVKVTQSSRYLVKRTGEKVFLECVQDMDHENMFWYRQDPGLGLRLIYFSYDVKMKEKGDIPEGYSVSREKKERFSLILESASTNQTSMYLCASSPTRLAGGSDEQFFGPGTRLTVL.

The chain links TRBV5-1 to TRBJ2-5; 9 bases line up with TRBD1. This CDR3 region has 16 residues. Germline values: CDR1 SGHRS, CDR2 YFSETQ. The V segment lost 4 bases and the J segment 4 bases; nucleotides outside the gene matches: 11. Written as DNA, the CDR3 is TGCGCCAGCAGCCTGGGGACAGGGACAGGTACAGAGACCCAGTACTTC. Translation: CASSLGTGTGTETQYF.

The V and J genes are TRBV7-9 and TRBJ2-5; D is uncertain. V lost 3 bases and J lost 4, with 9 bases in between. Germline CDR1 SEHNR, CDR2 FQNEAQ (reference sequence). This CDR3 comprises 13 residues. The CDR3 here is CASSFQATETQYF. In DNA form, the CDR3 reads TGTGCCAGCAGCTTCCAAGCGACAGAGACCCAGTACTTC.

This rearrangement joins TRBV6-1 to TRBJ1-4; the D is unclear. CDR3 size: 14 residues. Trimming cost V 3 bases and J 8 bases, with 13 bases left between them. Germline V CDR1 and CDR2: MNHNS, SASEGT. As DNA, the CDR3 is TGTGCCAGCAGTGATTACTATTTGGGAGAAAAACTGTTTTTT. Amino acids: CASSDYYLGEKLFF.

V is TRBV18 and J is TRBJ2-7, with 8 positions matching TRBD1. Per germline, CDR1 KGHSH and CDR2 LQKENI. Germline trimming cut 6 bases from V and 2 bases from J; bases unmatched to any gene: 3. This CDR3 has 13 amino acids. The CDR3 here is CASSRGQAYEQYF. The CDR3 DNA follows: TGTGCCAGCTCGCGGGGACAGGCCTACGAGCAGTACTTC.

A word on this clone: Distinct nucleotide sequences in the sample also encode this CDR3. The chain is built from TRBV6-1 and TRBJ2-1; D ambiguous. The V gene's germline CDR1 is MNHNS and CDR2 SASEGT. The CDR3 is 13 residues long. V was cut by 2 bases and J by 2 bases, with 4 bases left in between. The CDR3 coding sequence is TGTGCCAGCAGTGAACCCCCCTACAATGAGCAGTTCTTC. This codes for CASSEPPYNEQFF.

J is TRBJ2-7 and V is TRBV28; TRBD2 agrees at 14 bases. The CDR3 runs to 15 residues. Germline CDR1 and CDR2: MDHEN and SYDVKM. Unmatched junction bases numbered 3, after V lost 4 bases and J lost 4 bases. CDR3 DNA: TGTGCCAGCAGTTCCGGACTAGCGGGAGGTTACGAGCAGTACTTC. This codes for CASSSGLAGGYEQYF.

This clone was observed many times. Other nucleotide sequences in the sample specify the same CDR3. For the CDR3, the DNA is TGCAGCGGTAGGTGGAACACCGGGGAGCTGTTTTTT. It encodes CSGRWNTGELFF. The chain has TRBV29-1 and TRBJ2-2; no reliable D call. V lost 7 bases and J lost 1, with 7 bases in between. Per the germline V gene, CDR1 is SQVTM and CDR2 is ANQGSEA. The CDR3 has 12 residues.

The chain combines TRBV28 with TRBJ2-5; D not certain. CDR3 length: 13 amino acids. With 3 bases removed from V and 5 bases from J, the gap between germline ends came to 10 bases. The germline V gene encodes CDR1 MDHEN and CDR2 SYDVKM. CDR3 loop: CASSLSDGETQYF. The CDR3 nucleotides read TGTGCCAGCAGTTTGTCGGACGGCGAGACCCAGTACTTC.

This clone has just a few counts. The chain recombines TRBV19 with TRBJ1-1, with D maybe TRBD1 (6 bases). CDR1 is LNHDA, CDR2 SQIVND, per germline (reference sequence). V was pared by 7 bases and J by 3 bases, with 12 bases between. There are 13 residues in the CDR3. CDR3 amino acids: CASNRDGDTEAFF. The CDR3 region has the DNA TGTGCCAGTAACAGGGACGGGGACACTGAAGCTTTCTTT.

The chain links TRBV19 to TRBJ2-5; no clear D gene. The germline gives CDR1 LNHDA, CDR2 SQIVND (reference sequence). V dropped 8 bases and J dropped 5 bases, with 18 bases sitting between them. The CDR3 contains 14 residues. CDR3 DNA: TGTGCCAGTTCGACAATCGGACCGCATGAGACCCAGTACTTC. The encoded protein is CASSTIGPHETQYF.

V and J are TRBV27 and TRBJ2-7; D tentatively reads TRBD1 or TRBD2 (5 bases each). The CDR3 sequence is 14 residues long. Germline V CDR1 and CDR2: MNHEY, SMNVEV (reference sequence). V lost 5 bases, J lost 3 bases, and 14 bases lay in between. The CDR3 nucleotides are TGTGCCAGCAGTCCCCGGGAAGGGGACTACGAGCAGTACTTC. Amino acids: CASSPREGDYEQYF.

This chain uses TRBV30 with TRBJ2-2, with 8 positions matching TRBD2. The CDR3 has 14 residues. Germline CDR1 and CDR2: GTSNPN and SVGIG (reference sequence). The ends lost 1 base at V and 6 bases at J; junction bases unmatched: 4. The CDR3 bases are TGTGCCTGGAGTGATAGGACTAGCCCCGGGGAGCTGTTTTTT. Its translation: CAWSDRTSPGELFF.

The V call is TRBV7-6, the J call TRBJ2-3, with a possible D match to TRBD1 (5 bases). CDR1 is SGHVS, CDR2 FNYEAQ, per germline. Deletions cut 4 bases from V and 4 bases from J, with 6 bases between. This CDR3 spans 12 amino acids. The CDR3 nucleotides are TGTGCCAGCAGCTCAGGGTCAGATACGCAGTATTTT. Protein: CASSSGSDTQYF. Supplemented by reference TRBV7-6 and TRBJ2-3, the full variable domain reads GAGVSQSPRYKVTKRGQDVALRCDPISGHVSLYWYRQALGQGPEFLTYFNYEAQQDKSGLPNDRFSAERPEGSISTLTIQRTEQRDSAMYRCASSSGSDTQYFGPGTRLTVL.

V gene TRBV10-3 combines with J gene TRBJ2-3, with D tentatively TRBD2 (6 bases). CDR3 length: 14 residues. The germline CDR1 and CDR2 sequences are ENHRY and SYGVKD. V was trimmed by 7 bases and J by 4 bases, leaving 15 bases between them. CDR3 in DNA: TGTGCCATCATGCTGGGGGGAGCGGCAGATACGCAGTATTTT. This encodes CAIMLGGAADTQYF.

About this clone: Other DNA sequences in the sample encode the same CDR3. The CDR3 protein is CASSDPNQPQHF. CDR3 nucleotide sequence: TGTGCCAGCAGTGATCCTAATCAGCCCCAGCATTTT. This rearrangement joins TRBV6-5 to TRBJ1-5; D is uncertain. Germline lookup yields CDR1 MNHEY and CDR2 SVGAGI. This CDR3 has 12 amino acids. Trimming removed 5 bases from V and 4 bases from J, with 6 bases in between.

The J gene is TRBJ2-7, the V gene TRBV27; 7 bases align to TRBD1. The V gene's germline CDR1 is MNHEY and CDR2 SMNVEV (reference sequence). V trimming: 5 bases; J trimming: 4 bases; junction bases outside the gene matches: 5. The CDR3 has 13 residues. The CDR3 coding sequence is TGTGCCAGCAGTCCCGACAGGGCATACGAGCAGTACTTC. Amino acid sequence: CASSPDRAYEQYF.

The V gene is TRBV14, the J gene TRBJ2-3; D is perhaps TRBD1 or TRBD2 (6 bases each). CDR1 is SGHDN, CDR2 FVKESK, per germline. CDR3 size: 17 residues. Trimming stripped 4 bases from V and 2 bases from J, with 19 bases between. CDR3 sequence (DNA): TGTGCCAGCAGCCCACAATCCGGGGGCTCTTACACAGATACGCAGTATTTT. Its translation: CASSPQSGGSYTDTQYF.

The chain combines TRBV28 with TRBJ2-7; D unresolved. The CDR3 loop spans 16 amino acids. V was shortened by 5 bases and J by 0 bases, with 17 bases between the two germline ends. The V gene's germline CDR1 is MDHEN and CDR2 SYDVKM. The CDR3 loop reads CASSQDSFWTSYEQYF. DNA for the CDR3: TGTGCCAGCAGTCAAGACTCCTTCTGGACCTCCTACGAGCAGTACTTC.

This clone appeared a few times. Other DNA sequences from this sample encode an identical CDR3 as well. The CDR3 DNA follows: TGTGCCAGCAGCGTAGACAGCGGGAGTGTCGCAGATACGCAGTATTTT. Translating gives CASSVDSGSVADTQYF. This sequence joins TRBV9 and TRBJ2-3; the match to TRBD2 covers 8 bases. CDR3 length: 16 amino acids. Losses at the gene ends were 0 bases for V and 4 bases for J; bases not matched to a gene: 7. From germline, CDR1 is SGDLS and CDR2 YYNGEE.

This clone was recorded once. The chain recombines TRBV28 with TRBJ1-1; D ambiguous. The CDR3 extends over 12 amino acids. CDR1 MDHEN and CDR2 SYDVKM come from the germline V gene. V was shortened by 3 bases and J by 7 bases, with 9 bases between the two germline ends. The CDR3 sequence is CASSLKQLEAFF. The CDR3 nucleotides read TGTGCCAGCAGTTTGAAACAGCTTGAAGCTTTCTTT. The whole variable domain, filled in from reference TRBV28 and TRBJ1-1, reads DVKVTQSSRYLVKRTGEKVFLECVQDMDHENMFWYRQDPGLGLRLIYFSYDVKMKEKGDIPEGYSVSREKKERFSLILESASTNQTSMYLCASSLKQLEAFFGQGTRLTVV.

The chain combines TRBV5-6 with TRBJ2-1; tentatively, D is TRBD2 (5 bases). V lost 2 bases, J lost 2 bases, and 8 bases lay in between. Germline V gene data show CDR1 as SGHDT and CDR2 as YYEEEE. The CDR3 loop spans 14 amino acids. In DNA, the CDR3 is TGTGCCAGCAGCTTAGGGCGGGCCTACAATGAGCAGTTCTTC. It translates to CASSLGRAYNEQFF.

There are many counts of this clone. The chain couples TRBV5-1 to TRBJ1-1; D gene unclear. The CDR3 has 13 amino acids. Trimming stripped 0 bases from V and 0 bases from J, with 3 bases between. CDR1 is SGHRS and CDR2 is YFSETQ in the germline V gene. DNA of the CDR3: TGCGCCAGCAGCTTGGACGTGAACACTGAAGCTTTCTTT. Protein: CASSLDVNTEAFF.

The rearrangement uses TRBV7-2 and TRBJ2-7; 7 positions match TRBD2. Germline CDR1 and CDR2: SGHTA and FQGNSA. The CDR3 loop spans 15 amino acids. Unmatched junction bases numbered 6, after V lost 1 base and J lost 3 bases. CDR3 loop: CASSLGGSLGYEQYF. DNA of the CDR3: TGTGCCAGCAGCTTAGGCGGGAGTTTGGGCTACGAGCAGTACTTC.